Below, one TCR beta chain is given with its context. The record originates from a study of CD8 T cells in Susac syndrome. Reverse transcription used about 0.5 to 1 ug RNA and random hexamers. TCRdb passed the immunoSEQ multiplex PCR reads through MiXCR, listing each CDR3 protein once. The table shows some 150,000 distinct CDR3 sequences, with nearly 97% occurring only once. The germline gives CDR1 DFQATT, CDR2 SNEGSKA (reference sequence). Trimming cost V 5 bases and J 0 bases, with 14 bases left between them. There are 15 residues in the CDR3. This receptor was identified in a human donor with multiple sclerosis. V gene TRBV20-1 combines with J gene TRBJ2-1; D may be TRBD2 (6 bases). What was sequenced was CD8+ T cells from PBMCs. CDR3 residues: CSASGLGISYNEQFF. The CDR3 DNA is TGCAGTGCTTCGGGACTCGGGATCTCCTACAATGAGCAGTTCTTC.